This T cell receptor beta chain was retrieved from a study of blood T cell repertoires in COVID-19. As handled by the study authors: Reference gene primer amplification in the assay estimated nucleated cell counts. TCRdb's copy holds only in-frame clones and misses some; the assay was immunoSEQ multiplex PCR. From that table come the V and J calls and clone size; the DNA was used to work out D and trimming. This sample yields about 54,000 clones, of which roughly nine tenths are seen a single time; 7.5% to 10% belongs to the top ten. Per germline, CDR1 SGHRS and CDR2 YFSETQ. CDR3 size: 15 residues. Germline trimming cut 3 bases from V and 2 bases from J; bases unmatched to any gene: 6.

The sequenced material came from peripheral blood. The receptor was isolated from a woman in her thirties or forties with active COVID-19. This sequence joins TRBV5-1 and TRBJ2-3; TRBD1 matches 7 bases. The CDR3 here is CASSWDRRITDTQYF. CDR3 DNA: TGCGCCAGCAGCTGGGACAGACGAATCACAGATACGCAGTATTTT. The whole variable domain, filled in from reference TRBV5-1 and TRBJ2-3, reads KAGVTQTPRYLIKTRGQQVTLSCSPISGHRSVSWYQQTPGQGLQFLFEYFSETQRNKGNFPGRFSGRQFSNSRSEMNVSTLELGDSALYLCASSWDRRITDTQYFGPGTRLTVL.